Listed below are T cell receptor beta chains from one sample, sequenced in a study of blood T cell repertoires in COVID-19. Produced via immunoSEQ multiplex PCR; TCRdb's table is partial and in-frame only. This sample carries over 80,000 clones, around nine tenths of them seen once, and the ten largest clones take 1.5% to 2%. Sequencing used peripheral blood. Source of these receptors: a man aged 55-75 years with acute or convalescent COVID-19. The CDR3 runs from the conserved cysteine through the conserved F or W. A D gene is named only where the DNA matches it firmly. Not all rows give a size; the values are once, few, many and, for expanded clones, a class.

TRBV19,TRBJ1-1,NA,NA,CASSTSLGLLEAFF
TRBV11-3,TRBJ2-1,TRBD2,NA,CASSLDPLEREFNEQFF
TRBV5-6,TRBJ2-2,NA,NA,CASSLREIIGELFF
TRBV24-1,TRBJ2-7,NA,NA,CATSSAGDYEQYF
TRBV14,TRBJ2-3,TRBD1,NA,CASSPLYRGPTDTQYF
TRBV27,TRBJ2-7,NA,NA,CASSPQQVNPYEQYF
TRBV5-1,TRBJ1-1,TRBD1,NA,CASSLGQGLGAFF
TRBV27,TRBJ2-3,TRBD2,NA,CASSLLGLAGTDTQYF
TRBV27,TRBJ2-7,NA,NA,CASSLRYLQGSYEQYF
TRBV5-1,TRBJ2-7,TRBD2,NA,CASSTSGYEQYF
TRBV11-3,TRBJ1-1,NA,NA,CASSHDRNTEAFF
TRBV6-5,TRBJ1-5,NA,NA,CASRRDGNQPQHF
TRBV15,TRBJ2-2,NA,NA,CATSRDANAGELFF
TRBV7-2,TRBJ2-7,TRBD2,NA,CASSSSSGTYEQYF
TRBV25-1,TRBJ2-2,TRBD2,NA,CASSDRLAGKNTGELFF
TRBV2,TRBJ1-1,TRBD1,once,CASSARQGAEAFF
TRBV30,TRBJ2-5,TRBD2,NA,CAWPSTSGRVETQYF
TRBV7-8,TRBJ1-2,TRBD1,NA,CASSLGTGEDYTF